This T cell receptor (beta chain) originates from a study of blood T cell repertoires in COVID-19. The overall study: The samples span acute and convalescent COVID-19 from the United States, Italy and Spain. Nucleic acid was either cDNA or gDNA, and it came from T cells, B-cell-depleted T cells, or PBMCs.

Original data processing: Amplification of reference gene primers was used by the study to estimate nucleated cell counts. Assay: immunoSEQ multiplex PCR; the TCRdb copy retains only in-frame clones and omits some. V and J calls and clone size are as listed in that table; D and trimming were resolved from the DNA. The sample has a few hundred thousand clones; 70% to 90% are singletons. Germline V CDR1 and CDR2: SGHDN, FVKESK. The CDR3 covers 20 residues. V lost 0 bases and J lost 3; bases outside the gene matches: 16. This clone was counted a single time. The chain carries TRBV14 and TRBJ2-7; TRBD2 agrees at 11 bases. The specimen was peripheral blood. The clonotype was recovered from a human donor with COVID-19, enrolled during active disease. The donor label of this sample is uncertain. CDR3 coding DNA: TGTGCCAGCAGCCAAGACCCGCCTGGCCTAGCGGGAGGACGAAGCTACGAGCAGTACTTC. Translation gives CASSQDPPGLAGGRSYEQYF. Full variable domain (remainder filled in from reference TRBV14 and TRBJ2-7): EAGVTQFPSHSVIEKGQTVTLRCDPISGHDNLYWYRRVMGKEIKFLLHFVKESKQDESGMPNNRFLAERTGGTYSTLKVQPAELEDSGVYFCASSQDPPGLAGGRSYEQYFGPGTRLTVT.